Included here is one T cell receptor beta chain sequence, with context. The antigen remains undetermined. Time point specified: newly diagnosed GD, antithyroid drugs for less than 3 months. From PBMCs, RNA was extracted and then used to make the TCR library. The source of the sample is a study of regulatory T cells in long-lasting Graves disease. Whole-study context: Graves' patients, diagnosed recently, had received antithyroid drugs under 3 months.

The CDR3 totals 20 residues. Germline V lookup: CDR1 SGHKS, CDR2 YYEKEE (reference sequence). The V end was cut by 5 bases, the J end by 5 bases, with 34 bases between. Study results and limitations: The study found persistent patients shared more public clonotypes (2,741) than new patients (about 880).

With iRepertoire HTBI primers and Arm-PCR of CDR3 regions, TCR beta libraries were built. One entry per CDR3 protein results from TCRdb running MiXCR on the multiplex PCR reads. The table lists 250,000 to 300,000 distinct CDR3 sequences, about 17% of them singletons. These records were also assigned to another study, of T cells in Graves' hyperthyroidism and ophthalmopathy.

The sequenced sample was peripheral blood mononuclear cells (PBMCs), obtained at new diagnosis, from a patient treated with antithyroid drugs. The origin of this receptor is a woman in her 30s with Graves disease. The chain carries TRBV5-5 and TRBJ2-5, with TRBD2 as a possible D gene (6 bases). CDR3: CASSNSGTSSLGGVGETQYF. The CDR3 DNA sequence: TGTGCCAGCAGTAACTCGGGGACCAGCTCCCTCGGGGGTGTCGGGGAGACCCAGTACTTC.